Below, 21 T cell receptor beta chains from the same sample are listed, as sequenced in a study of memory CD4+ T cells and cytomegalovirus serostatus. The assay was immunoSEQ multiplex PCR, and TCRdb's table has in-frame clones only and misses some. The sample has about 57,000 clones; roughly 80% are singletons. Single viable CD3+CD4+CD8-CD45RO+ cells were sorted as the memory CD4+ T cells. The material sequenced was memory CD4+ T cells from blood. The receptors shown here come from an adult in good health and CMV-seronegative.

The rearrangement joins TRBV19 to TRBJ1-1; a weak D match, TRBD1 (6 bases). CDR3 size: 14 residues. V lost 5 bases and J 2 bases, leaving 12 bases between the germline ends. CDR1 and CDR2 from the germline V gene are LNHDA and SQIVND (reference sequence). The CDR3: CASSVRQDNTEAFF. DNA of the CDR3: TGTGCCAGTAGTGTGAGACAGGATAACACTGAAGCTTTCTTT.

The chain recombines TRBV2 with TRBJ1-4; the D is unclear. Germline loops: CDR1 SNHLY, CDR2 FYNNEI. Trimming removed 5 bases at V and 0 bases at J, with 13 bases between. The CDR3 covers 16 residues. CDR3 amino acids: CASSPARFATNEKLFF. The CDR3 nucleotides read TGTGCCAGCAGTCCCGCCAGGTTTGCAACTAATGAAAAACTGTTTTTT.

The chain combines TRBV28 with TRBJ1-2; weak D call: TRBD1 (5 bases). V dropped 8 bases and J dropped 5 bases, with 21 bases sitting between them. The CDR3 runs to 15 residues. Germline values: CDR1 MDHEN, CDR2 SYDVKM. CDR3 sequence reads: CASGFMGGRRYGYTF. DNA for the CDR3: TGTGCCAGCGGATTTATGGGGGGTAGGCGATATGGCTACACCTTC.

The chain employs TRBV7-6 and TRBJ2-4; TRBD2 aligns across 14 bases. This CDR3 has 21 residues. From germline, CDR1 is SGHVS and CDR2 FNYEAQ. J lost 1 base, V lost 1 base, and 12 bases had no gene match. CDR3 sequence reads: CASSLGGLAGDFGAAKNIQYF. The CDR3 nucleotides read TGTGCCAGCAGCTTAGGGGGACTAGCGGGAGATTTCGGGGCTGCCAAAAACATTCAGTACTTC.

The genes are TRBV5-8 and TRBJ2-5; the D is unclear. CDR3 length: 15 amino acids. Trimming left V 0 bases short and J 0 bases short, with 9 bases between. From germline, CDR1 is SGHTS and CDR2 YDEGEE. The CDR3 sequence is CASSLARWDQETQYF. The CDR3 bases are TGTGCCAGCAGCTTGGCACGGTGGGACCAAGAGACCCAGTACTTC. The full variable domain, in which reference TRBV5-8 and TRBJ2-5 provide the parts outside the CDR3, is EAGVTQSPTHLIKTRGQQATLRCSPISGHTSVYWYQQALGLGLQFLLWYDEGEERNRGNFPPRFSGRQFPNYSSELNVNALELEDSALYLCASSLARWDQETQYFGPGTRLLVL.

The chain combines TRBV28 with TRBJ2-7, with D maybe TRBD1 (6 bases). The germline V and J ends were trimmed by 9 bases and 3 bases, with 24 bases remaining between them. The CDR3 has 16 amino acids. CDR1 is MDHEN and CDR2 is SYDVKM in the germline V gene. The CDR3, as DNA: TGTGCCAGTCTTTCAAATCACCGGGACACCCTCTACGAGCAGTACTTC. Translating it yields CASLSNHRDTLYEQYF.

Concerning this clone: A read error may account for a junction end that differs from germline. DNA of the CDR3: TGTGCCTGCTCACCCGGTGTAGATACGCAGTATTTT. Amino acid sequence: CACSPGVDTQYF. V usage is TRBV18 and J usage is TRBJ2-3, with D uncertain. The germline V gene has CDR1 KGHSH and CDR2 LQKENI. There are 12 residues in the CDR3.

This chain's CDR3 is CASSYSTGGDYTF. The CDR3 coding sequence is TGTGCCAGCAGTTACTCGACAGGGGGCGACTACACCTTC. The chain links TRBV6-5 to TRBJ1-2; 10 bases are a match to TRBD1. The germline V gene encodes CDR1 MNHEY and CDR2 SVGAGI. After removal of 0 bases from V and 10 bases from J, the junction contained 2 bases not matched to a gene. The CDR3 runs 13 residues.

A single count supports this clone. The chain couples TRBV25-1 to TRBJ2-5; 7 nucleotides agree with TRBD1. The CDR3 extends over 14 amino acids. Germline values: CDR1 MGHDK, CDR2 SYGVNS. V lost 5 bases to trimming and J lost 4 bases; unmatched junction nucleotides: 7. Written as DNA, the CDR3 is TGTGCCAGCAGTCGTGAAGGGGGCCGAGAGACCCAGTACTTC. This encodes CASSREGGRETQYF.

The genes are TRBV9 and TRBJ1-1; D gene unclear. The CDR3 spans 14 residues. V shed 0 bases and J shed 10 bases, with 16 bases lying between them. Germline V gene data show CDR1 as SGDLS and CDR2 as YYNGEE. This chain's CDR3 is CASSVDPRTVRAFF. DNA for the CDR3: TGTGCCAGCAGCGTAGATCCCAGGACGGTAAGAGCTTTCTTT.

The chain has TRBV5-5 and TRBJ2-4; TRBD2 aligns across 12 bases. V trimming: 0 bases; J trimming: 5 bases; junction bases outside the gene matches: 15. CDR3 length equals 20 residues. Per germline, CDR1 SGHKS and CDR2 YYEKEE (reference sequence). CDR3 in amino acids: CASSLASGRAQLSWENIQYF. The CDR3 region has the DNA TGTGCCAGCAGCTTGGCTAGCGGGAGGGCCCAATTGTCGTGGGAAAACATTCAGTACTTC.

The V and J genes are TRBV4-1 and TRBJ1-2, with a tentative D call TRBD1 (6 bases). This CDR3 has 13 amino acids. With 0 bases removed from V and 5 bases from J, the gap between germline ends came to 7 bases. CDR1 and CDR2 (germline): MGHRA, YSYEKL. CDR3 in DNA: TGCGCCAGCAGCCAAGAGCAGGGGTATGGCTACACCTTC. Its translation: CASSQEQGYGYTF.

The rearrangement uses TRBV28 and TRBJ1-4; 9 bases are a match to TRBD1. There are 15 residues in the CDR3. Germline-derived CDR1 and CDR2 are MDHEN and SYDVKM. The V and J ends lost 5 bases and 4 bases, in that order; junction bases with no gene match: 5. In DNA form, the CDR3 reads TGTGCCAGCAGTATCCCGGGACAGGGTAATGAAAAACTGTTTTTT. Its translation is CASSIPGQGNEKLFF.

This clone is a singleton in its sample. This sequence joins TRBV9 and TRBJ2-3; D perhaps matches TRBD2 (6 bases). The CDR3 consists of 15 residues. Looked up from germline, CDR1 is SGDLS and CDR2 is YYNGEE. V was shortened by 0 bases and J by 2 bases, with 10 bases between the two germline ends. Written as DNA, the CDR3 is TGTGCCAGCAGCGTAGAACTAGCAAACACAGATACGCAGTATTTT. It specifies CASSVELANTDTQYF.

The chain recombines TRBV18 with TRBJ1-6, with D perhaps matching TRBD1 (6 bases). The CDR3 runs to 17 residues. V was pared by 6 bases and J by 0 bases, with 15 bases between. From germline, CDR1 is KGHSH and CDR2 LQKENI. The CDR3 is CASSLRQESSYNSPLHF. CDR3 sequence (DNA): TGTGCCAGCTCCCTCCGACAGGAGAGCTCCTATAATTCACCCCTCCACTTT.

This clone has a handful of counts. The genes are TRBV5-6 and TRBJ2-7, with a tentative D call TRBD1 (5 bases). CDR1 and CDR2 (germline): SGHDT, YYEEEE. V gave up 2 bases and J gave up 3 bases, with 9 bases separating them. CDR3 length: 13 residues. The DNA of the CDR3 is TGTGCCAGCAGCTTCGCAGGGCGCTACGAGCAGTACTTC. Protein: CASSFAGRYEQYF.

The chain is built from TRBV4-2 and TRBJ2-1, with 13 bases identical to TRBD2. Germline-derived CDR1 and CDR2 are LGHNA and YNFKEQ. V trimming: 1 base; J trimming: 8 bases; junction bases outside the gene matches: 8. The CDR3 consists of 17 residues. The CDR3: CASSQVSTSGGAHEQFF. Here the CDR3 DNA reads TGTGCCAGCAGCCAAGTGAGCACTAGCGGGGGGGCCCATGAGCAGTTCTTC.

V and J are TRBV7-8 and TRBJ2-2; 8 nucleotides line up with TRBD2. The junction had 9 bases not matched to a gene; V was cut back by 2 bases and J by 7 bases. Per germline, CDR1 SGHVS and CDR2 FQNEAQ. The CDR3 spans 16 residues. Here the CDR3 DNA reads TGTGCCAGCAGCTTAATGTTTAGCGGGGAGGTCGGGGAGCTGTTTTTT. This sequence encodes CASSLMFSGEVGELFF.

The chain links TRBV15 to TRBJ1-2, with D tentatively TRBD1 (5 bases). The germline CDR1 and CDR2 sequences are LNHNV and YYDKDF (reference sequence). V gave up 1 base and J gave up 4 bases, with 10 bases separating them. This CDR3 region has 14 residues. The CDR3 DNA reads as TGTGCCACCAGCAGAGGGGGGGTCGGCTATGGCTACACCTTC. This codes for CATSRGGVGYGYTF.

This sequence joins TRBV7-2 and TRBJ1-5; 7 nucleotides match TRBD1. The CDR3 spans 13 residues. Germline V gene sequence: CDR1 SGHTA, CDR2 FQGNSA. Trimming at V came to 5 bases and at J to 7 bases, leaving 5 bases not matched to a gene. The DNA of the CDR3 is TGTGCCAGCAGCCAGGGACAGCTCCAGCCCCAGCATTTT. Its protein product is CASSQGQLQPQHF.

The CDR3 nucleotides read TGCGCCAGCAGCTTGGACAGCGTCTCTGGAAACACCATATATTTT. Amino acids: CASSLDSVSGNTIYF. This chain uses TRBV5-1 with TRBJ1-3, with D unclear. The V end was cut by 0 bases, the J end by 0 bases, with 7 bases between. This CDR3 region has 15 residues. Germline V CDR1 and CDR2: SGHRS, YFSETQ.